The rows below give T cell receptor beta chains drawn from one sample of a study of T cells in Graves' hyperthyroidism and ophthalmopathy. TCRdb passed the multiplex PCR reads through MiXCR, listing each CDR3 protein once. Of under 400,000 distinct CDR3 sequences in the sample, roughly 23% were seen once. The sequencing sample was made of blood. The receptors were gathered from a woman between 50 and 59 years old with Graves' hyperthyroidism. The CDR3 runs from the conserved cysteine through the conserved F or W. D genes are given only for firm matches. Clone size is not always given. Where it is, it says once, few, many or a class for expanded clones.

CDR3 length,clone size,J gene,D gene,V gene,CDR3 DNA,CDR3 protein
17,-,TRBJ2-1,TRBD2,TRBV20-1,TGCAGTGCTAGAGTAACTAGCGGGGGGCATATCTACAATGAGCAGTTCTTC,CSARVTSGGHIYNEQFF
15,-,TRBJ2-1,TRBD2,TRBV28,TGTGCCAGCGCCACTACTAGCGGCCTATACAATGAGCAGTTCTTC,CASATTSGLYNEQFF
16,-,TRBJ1-4,-,TRBV5-5,TGTGCCAGCAGCTTGGCAGGGGTGGGAACTAATGAAAAACTGTTTTTT,CASSLAGVGTNEKLFF
15,many,TRBJ2-7,TRBD1,TRBV2,TGTGCCAGCAGGGGGGACAGGGTCGCCCCCTACGAGCAGTACTTC,CASRGDRVAPYEQYF
12,many,TRBJ2-5,-,TRBV20-1,TGCAGTGCTAGTGCAGGGGTAGAGACCCAGTACTTC,CSASAGVETQYF
14,many,TRBJ2-2,-,TRBV7-3,TGTGCCAGCAGCTTTAGAGGGTCCACCGGGGAGCTGTTTTTT,CASSFRGSTGELFF
15,many,TRBJ2-6,-,TRBV6-2/TRBV6-3,TGTGCCAGCAGTTACAAAGGGACTGGGGCCAACGTCCTGACTTTC,CASSYKGTGANVLTF
14,-,TRBJ2-1,-,TRBV14,TGTGCCAGCAGCCCCCTGGGGACCTACAATGAGCAGTTCTTC,CASSPLGTYNEQFF
15,-,TRBJ2-2,-,TRBV28,TGTGCCAGCAGCCCCCGGAGGGGCGGCACCGGGGACCTGTTTTTT,CASSPRRGGTGDLFF
16,many,TRBJ2-4,-,TRBV20-1,TGCAGTGCTAGAGATCGGGATGCTTTAGCCAAAAACATTCAGTACTTC,CSARDRDALAKNIQYF
14,many,TRBJ2-5,-,TRBV7-9,TGTGCCAGCAGCTCCGGCGGAGCCGGAGAGACCCAGTACTTC,CASSSGGAGETQYF
15,many,TRBJ2-7,-,TRBV27,TGTGCCAGCAGTTTATCGACGGGCCCCGTATACGAGCAGTACTTC,CASSLSTGPVYEQYF
15,many,TRBJ2-7,TRBD2,TRBV11-2,TGTGCCAGCAGCTTCGACGGCCTAGCGGGGGTGGAGCAGTACTTC,CASSFDGLAGVEQYF
13,-,TRBJ1-5,-,TRBV30,TGTGCCTGGAATCCAGCGTTAAATCAGCCCCAGCATTTT,CAWNPALNQPQHF
13,-,TRBJ1-1,-,TRBV2,TGTGCCAGCAGCCGCGGGCCTGACACTGAAGCTTTCTTT,CASSRGPDTEAFF
17,-,TRBJ1-3,TRBD1,TRBV19,TGTGCCAGTAGTATAGCCTCGACAGGGGCTTCTGGAAACACCATATATTTT,CASSIASTGASGNTIYF